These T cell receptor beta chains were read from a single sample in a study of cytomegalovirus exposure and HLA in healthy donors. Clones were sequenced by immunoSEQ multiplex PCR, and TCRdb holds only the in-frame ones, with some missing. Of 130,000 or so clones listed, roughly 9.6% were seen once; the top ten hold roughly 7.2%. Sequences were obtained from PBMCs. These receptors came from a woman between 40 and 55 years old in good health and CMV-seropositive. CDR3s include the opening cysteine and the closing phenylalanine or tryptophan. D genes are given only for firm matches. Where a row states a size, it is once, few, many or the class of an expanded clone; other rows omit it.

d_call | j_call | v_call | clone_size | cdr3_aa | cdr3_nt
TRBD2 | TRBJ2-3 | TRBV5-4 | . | CASNSLAADTQYF | TGTGCCAGCAACTCACTAGCGGCAGATACGCAGTATTTT
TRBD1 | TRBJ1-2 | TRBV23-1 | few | CASSQAQGTPYGYTF | TGCGCCAGCAGTCAAGCACAGGGGACCCCCTATGGCTACACCTTC
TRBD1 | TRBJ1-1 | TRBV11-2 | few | CASSLETGTEAFF | TGTGCCAGCAGCTTGGAGACAGGGACTGAAGCTTTCTTT
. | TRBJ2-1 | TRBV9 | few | CASSETGSSYNEQFF | TGTGCCAGCAGTGAAACAGGGAGCTCCTACAATGAGCAGTTCTTC
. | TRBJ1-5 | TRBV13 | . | CASSSLAYRTDSNQPQHF | TGTGCCAGCAGCTCTCTAGCCTACAGGACAGATAGCAATCAGCCCCAGCATTTT
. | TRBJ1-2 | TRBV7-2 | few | CASSPDSPQGGYTF | TGTGCCAGCAGCCCGGACAGTCCACAGGGAGGCTACACCTTC
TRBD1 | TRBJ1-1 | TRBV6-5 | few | CASTDRVTEAFF | TGTGCCAGCACCGACAGGGTCACTGAAGCTTTCTTT
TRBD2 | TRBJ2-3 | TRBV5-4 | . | CASSIGTSGPLDTQYF | TGTGCCAGCAGCATCGGGACTAGCGGACCCTTGGATACGCAGTATTTT
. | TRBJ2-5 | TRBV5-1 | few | CASSFAGTLQETQYF | TGCGCCAGCAGCTTTGCGGGTACATTACAAGAGACCCAGTACTTC
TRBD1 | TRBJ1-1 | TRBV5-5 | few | CASSLQGTTEAFF | TGTGCCAGCAGCCTACAGGGGACCACTGAAGCTTTCTTT
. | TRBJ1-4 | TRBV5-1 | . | CASSFTGSEKLFF | TGCGCCAGCAGCTTTACCGGGTCCGAAAAACTGTTTTTT
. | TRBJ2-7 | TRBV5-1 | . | CASSLATASYEQYF | TGCGCCAGCAGCTTGGCTACAGCCTCCTACGAGCAGTACTTC
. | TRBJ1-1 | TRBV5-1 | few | CASSLDRNTEAFF | TGCGCCAGCAGCTTGGACAGGAACACTGAAGCTTTCTTT
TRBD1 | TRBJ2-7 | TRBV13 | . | CASSLRDRGYGQYF | TGTGCCAGCAGCTTACGGGACAGGGGGTACGGGCAGTACTTC
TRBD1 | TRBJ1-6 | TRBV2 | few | CASSEAGTGVTSPLHF | TGTGCCAGCAGTGAAGCGGGGACAGGGGTGACCTCACCCCTCCACTTT
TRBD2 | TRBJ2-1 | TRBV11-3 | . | CASSGTSGGPNEQFF | TGTGCCAGCAGCGGGACTAGCGGGGGGCCCAATGAGCAGTTCTTC
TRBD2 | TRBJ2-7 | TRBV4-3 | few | CASSQGRKGLGWEQYF | TGCGCCAGCAGCCAAGGTCGGAAGGGACTAGGATGGGAGCAGTACTTC
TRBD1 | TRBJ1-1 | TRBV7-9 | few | CASSSDRADEAFF | TGTGCCAGCAGCTCGGACAGGGCCGATGAAGCTTTCTTT
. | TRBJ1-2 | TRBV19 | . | CASRLWVGKGSYGYTF | TGTGCCAGTAGGCTCTGGGTCGGGAAAGGGTCCTATGGCTACACCTTC
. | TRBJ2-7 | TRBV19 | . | CASSIAGLPYEQYF | TGTGCCAGTAGTATAGCAGGTTTACCCTACGAGCAGTACTTC
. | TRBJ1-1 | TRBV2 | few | CATNIQGNTEAFF | TGTGCCACCAATATACAGGGGAACACTGAAGCTTTCTTT
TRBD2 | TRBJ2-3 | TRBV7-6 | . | CASSLGATSGGAVSTDTQYF | TGTGCCAGCAGCTTAGGGGCGACTAGCGGGGGGGCCGTAAGCACAGATACGCAGTATTTT
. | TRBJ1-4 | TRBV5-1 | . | CASSLGEREKLFF | TGCGCCAGCAGCTTGGGGGAGCGGGAAAAACTGTTTTTT
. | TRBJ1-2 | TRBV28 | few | CASSLPGGDYGYTF | TGTGCCAGCAGTCTCCCGGGGGGGGACTATGGCTACACCTTC
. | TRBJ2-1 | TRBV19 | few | CASNTGDEQFF | TGTGCCAGTAATACGGGGGATGAGCAGTTCTTC
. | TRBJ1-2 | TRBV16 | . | CASRLSFYYGYTF | TGTGCCAGCAGACTATCGTTCTACTATGGCTACACCTTC
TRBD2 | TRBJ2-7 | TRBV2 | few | CASSDSLAGGPKQYF | TGTGCCAGCAGTGATAGCCTAGCGGGGGGCCCCAAGCAGTACTTC
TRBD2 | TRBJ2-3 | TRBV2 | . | CASSLSGGALDTQYF | TGTGCCAGCAGCCTTAGCGGGGGGGCCTTAGATACGCAGTATTTT
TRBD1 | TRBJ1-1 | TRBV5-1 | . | CASSLDRGGLNTEAFF | TGCGCCAGCAGCCTGGACAGGGGAGGTCTGAACACTGAAGCTTTCTTT
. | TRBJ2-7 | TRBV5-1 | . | CASSLAVGTPTYEQYF | TGCGCCAGCAGCTTGGCAGTGGGGACACCAACCTACGAGCAGTACTTC
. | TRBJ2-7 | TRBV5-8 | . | CASIGVLSYEQYF | TGTGCCAGCATAGGGGTACTCTCCTACGAGCAGTACTTC
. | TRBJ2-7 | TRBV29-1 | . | CSVHTGSSYEQYF | TGCAGCGTCCACACAGGGAGCTCCTACGAGCAGTACTTC